What follows are 6 T cell receptor beta chains derived from one specimen sequenced in a study of PD-1 and CTLA-4 blockade in melanoma. Clones were sequenced by immunoSEQ multiplex PCR, and TCRdb holds only the in-frame ones, with some missing. The table records tens of thousands of clones, 91% of them present only once. The specimen comprised CD8+ T cells from peripheral blood, sampled from a patient given anti-PD-1 treatment. Receptors were obtained from a human donor with melanoma.

The rearrangement uses TRBV6-5 and TRBJ2-7, with TRBD2 matching over 8 bases. V lost 2 bases, J lost 6 bases, and 6 bases stayed unmatched. Looked up from germline, CDR1 is MNHEY and CDR2 is SVGAGI. There are 14 residues in the CDR3. The CDR3 loop is CASSYIAGGLEQYF. The DNA of the CDR3 is TGTGCCAGCAGTTACATTGCGGGAGGACTCGAGCAGTACTTC.

The chain links TRBV19 to TRBJ1-4; D remains unclear. Trimming pared 5 bases from V and 0 bases from J, leaving 16 bases between. The CDR3 is 17 residues long. The germline gives CDR1 LNHDA, CDR2 SQIVND (reference sequence). CDR3 bases: TGTGCCAGTAGTCCCCGCGGGCCGGGAGCAACTAATGAAAAACTGTTTTTT. Its translation: CASSPRGPGATNEKLFF.

This rearrangement joins TRBV19 to TRBJ2-1; 8 bases are shared with TRBD2. Germline trimming cut 6 bases from V and 8 bases from J; bases unmatched to any gene: 9. Germline-derived CDR1 and CDR2 are LNHDA and SQIVND (reference sequence). The CDR3 length is 14 residues. CDR3 coding DNA: TGTGCCAGTAGCATCGGGAGGGCGGGGGATGAGCAGTTCTTC. Translation gives CASSIGRAGDEQFF.

The chain recombines TRBV7-6 with TRBJ2-5; TRBD1 matches at 7 bases. This CDR3 spans 16 amino acids. V lost 6 bases to trimming and J lost 1 base; unmatched junction nucleotides: 11. The germline gives CDR1 SGHVS, CDR2 FNYEAQ. The DNA of the CDR3 is TGTGCCAGCAGTAGAAGGGACAGCGACCCCCAAGAGACCCAGTACTTC. It encodes CASSRRDSDPQETQYF.

This sequence joins TRBV28 and TRBJ2-7; D unclear. The V gene's germline CDR1 is MDHEN and CDR2 SYDVKM. Trimming pared 3 bases from V and 2 bases from J, leaving 14 bases between. The CDR3 runs to 15 residues. CDR3 coding DNA: TGTGCCAGCAGTTTCCCAGCCAGGAACACCTACGAGCAGTACTTC. As protein: CASSFPARNTYEQYF. The complete variable domain, with remaining parts taken from reference TRBV28 and TRBJ2-7, reads DVKVTQSSRYLVKRTGEKVFLECVQDMDHENMFWYRQDPGLGLRLIYFSYDVKMKEKGDIPEGYSVSREKKERFSLILESASTNQTSMYLCASSFPARNTYEQYFGPGTRLTVT.

The chain joins TRBV7-9 to TRBJ2-7; D might be TRBD1 (5 bases). In germline, CDR1 is SEHNR, CDR2 FQNEAQ (reference sequence). Between the trimmed V and J ends, which lost 5 bases and 0 bases, there was a span of 11 bases. The CDR3 loop spans 14 amino acids. CDR3 sequence reads: CASSPRQPSYEQYF. For the CDR3, the DNA is TGTGCCAGCAGCCCAAGACAGCCCTCCTACGAGCAGTACTTC.